One sample yielded the 31 T cell receptor beta chains listed below, sequenced in a study of neurological immune-mediated disorders. TCRdb re-called the 5' RACE reads with MiXCR, one entry per CDR3 protein. The sample holds 84,000 or so distinct CDR3 sequences, 4.3% seen once. Described time point: longitudinal time-point 3. The specimen sequenced was PBMCs. The receptor set was obtained from a woman in her sixties with multiple sclerosis.

This clonotype has at least ten counts. The chain joins TRBV6-4 to TRBJ2-1; 8 bases are a match to TRBD2. CDR1 is MRHNA and CDR2 is SNTAGT in the germline V gene. V lost 0 bases, J lost 6 bases, and 7 bases stayed unmatched. This CDR3 is 16 amino acids long. The CDR3 DNA reads TGTGCCAGCAGTGACTCGAGCGGGGGCCAAAGCAATGAGCAGTTCTTC. Amino acids: CASSDSSGGQSNEQFF.

This clonotype was observed at least ten times. The rearrangement joins TRBV7-8 to TRBJ2-1; D is unresolved. The germline V gene encodes CDR1 SGHVS and CDR2 FQNEAQ. V was shortened by 1 base and J by 8 bases, with 9 bases between the two germline ends. The CDR3 runs to 13 residues. For the CDR3, the DNA is TGTGCCAGCAGCTTAGTTCCGGGTTATGAGCAGTTCTTC. Protein sequence: CASSLVPGYEQFF.

This clonotype was recorded at least ten times. The chain joins TRBV3-1 to TRBJ2-7; D may match TRBD1 or TRBD2 (6 bases each). This CDR3 region has 13 residues. Germline V gene data show CDR1 as LGHDT and CDR2 as YNNKEL (reference sequence). The V end lost 0 bases, the J end lost 7 bases, and 10 bases lay between the germline ends. CDR3 nucleotides: TGTGCCAGCAGCCAAGATTGGGGGGCAGAGCAGTACTTC. Translating it yields CASSQDWGAEQYF.

Many counts were recorded for this clonotype. The V gene is TRBV4-2, the J gene TRBJ2-7; D is undetermined. CDR1 LGHNA and CDR2 YNFKEQ come from the germline V gene. The V end was cut by 7 bases, the J end by 3 bases, with 22 bases between. There are 16 residues in the CDR3. The CDR3 is CASNRYRATYGYEQYF. The DNA of the CDR3 is TGTGCCAGCAACAGATACCGGGCTACCTACGGCTACGAGCAGTACTTC.

This clonotype occurred many times. The chain couples TRBV4-1 to TRBJ1-5; the match to TRBD1 covers 8 bases. CDR1 MGHRA and CDR2 YSYEKL come from the germline V gene. J lost 2 bases, V lost 3 bases, and 6 bases had no gene match. CDR3 length equals 16 residues. CDR3 sequence (DNA): TGCGCCAGCAGCCAGCCGACAGGGGTTCGCAATCAGCCCCAGCATTTT. Translating gives CASSQPTGVRNQPQHF.

Points on this clonotype: This could be a read error, since a much larger clone is one nucleotide away. The CDR3 sequence is CASSGEVLSGFF. In nucleotides, the CDR3 is TGCGCCAGCAGTGGGGAAGTTCTATCAGGGTTCTTC. J is TRBJ2-1 and V is TRBV10-2, with D unresolved. In germline, CDR1 is WSHSY, CDR2 SAAADI. V lost 4 bases and J lost 15, with 16 bases in between. The CDR3 covers 12 residues.

This clonotype has a count of ten or more. This chain joins TRBV2 and TRBJ2-1; D gene ambiguous. This CDR3 contains 13 residues. V lost 6 bases and J lost 8, with 14 bases in between. Looked up from germline, CDR1 is SNHLY and CDR2 is FYNNEI. The CDR3, as DNA: TGTGCCAGCAGAGTGATGGAAGCCGATGAGCAGTTCTTC. It yields the protein CASRVMEADEQFF.

Comment on this clonotype: A much larger clone differs from this one at a single base, so this may be a read error. Since the CDR3 does not end with the conserved phenylalanine or tryptophan, this likely comes from a read error. The genes are TRBV12-3 or TRBV12-4 and TRBJ2-4, with 8 bases fitting TRBD1. Losses at the gene ends were 10 bases for V and 9 bases for J; bases not matched to a gene: 14. The CDR3 length is 14 residues. The CDR3 DNA sequence: TGTGCCAAAACGTCTGGGACAGGAAAAGGCATTCAGTACTTA. It yields the protein CAKTSGTGKGIQYL.

This chain connects TRBV6-6 to TRBJ2-7; D uncertain. Trimming shortened V by 5 bases and J by 6 bases, and 11 bases separated the two germline ends. Germline-derived CDR1 and CDR2 are MNHNY and SVGAGI (reference sequence). This CDR3 contains 12 residues. CDR3 region: CASSRQRSEQYF. The CDR3 DNA sequence: TGTGCCAGCAGTCGACAACGCTCCGAGCAGTACTTC.

This clonotype came up many times. This rearrangement joins TRBV4-1 to TRBJ2-5; D is unresolved. The ends were cut back, 0 bases at V and 7 bases at J, with 15 bases in the middle. The CDR3 is 15 residues long. The germline gives CDR1 MGHRA, CDR2 YSYEKL. The CDR3, as DNA: TGCGCCAGCAGCCAAGATCCCCGGATATTGGGGACCCAGTACTTC. Translating it yields CASSQDPRILGTQYF.

Many counts were recorded for this clonotype. The genes are TRBV29-1 and TRBJ1-3; no firm D call. Germline assignment: CDR1 SQVTM and CDR2 ANQGSEA. Trimming cost V 4 bases and J 4 bases, with 11 bases left between them. CDR3 length equals 13 residues. The CDR3 nucleotides read TGCAGCGTTGCTTCTTCCGTAGGAAACACCATATATTTT. The encoded protein is CSVASSVGNTIYF.

There are many counts of this clonotype. The rearrangement links TRBV7-6 to TRBJ1-1; possibly TRBD1 for D (5 bases). Germline loops: CDR1 SGHVS, CDR2 FNYEAQ. The V and J ends lost 3 bases and 0 bases respectively, with 17 bases between them. The CDR3 contains 17 residues. CDR3 amino acids: CASSLRQGARMNTEAFF. The DNA for the CDR3 is TGTGCCAGCAGCTTGAGGCAGGGCGCAAGGATGAACACTGAAGCTTTCTTT.

This clonotype was counted at least ten times. This chain connects TRBV12-3 or TRBV12-4 to TRBJ1-5; D call uncertain. The CDR3 loop spans 15 amino acids. The ends were cut back, 6 bases at V and 5 bases at J, with 17 bases in the middle. CDR3 amino acids: CASSPGARRYQPQHF. The CDR3 bases are TGTGCCAGCAGCCCAGGCGCAAGGAGATATCAGCCCCAGCATTTT.

This clonotype was recorded many times. J is TRBJ2-7 and V is TRBV12-3 or TRBV12-4; D ambiguous. V was trimmed by 2 bases and J by 6 bases, leaving 8 bases between them. This CDR3 region has 12 residues. CDR3 region: CASSLRGPEQYF. The CDR3 DNA reads TGTGCCAGCAGTTTACGAGGCCCCGAGCAGTACTTC.

This clonotype was detected ten times or more. V is TRBV7-2 and J is TRBJ1-1; TRBD1 matches 8 bases. This CDR3 has 14 amino acids. Germline V gene lookup returns CDR1 SGHTA and CDR2 FQGNSA. V lost 5 bases, J lost 5 bases, and 7 bases stayed unmatched. The CDR3 DNA follows: TGTGCCAGCAGCCTGGACAGGGTGCGGACTGAAGCTTTCTTT. Translation: CASSLDRVRTEAFF.

Ten or more counts support this clonotype. The chain uses TRBV12-3 or TRBV12-4 and TRBJ2-5, with D unclear. Deletions cut 1 base from V and 5 bases from J, with 8 bases between. The CDR3 runs to 13 residues. The DNA of the CDR3 is TGTGCCAGCAGTTTAGAGGAAGGGGAGACCCAGTACTTC. Its translation: CASSLEEGETQYF.

This clonotype was recorded many times. This sequence joins TRBV30 and TRBJ2-7; 7 nucleotides agree with TRBD1. The CDR3 totals 13 residues. Germline loops: CDR1 GTSNPN, CDR2 SVGIG (reference sequence). V lost 2 bases and J lost 7; bases outside the gene matches: 8. CDR3 in DNA: TGTGCCTGGAGTTCGGGACAGACCCTAGAGCAGTACTTC. Protein product: CAWSSGQTLEQYF.

This clonotype came up many times. The chain links TRBV12-3 or TRBV12-4 to TRBJ1-2; D is unresolved. Trimming removed 5 bases at V and 1 base at J, with 20 bases between. The CDR3 runs to 17 residues. CDR3 DNA sequence: TGTGCCAGCAGTCCCGGCGGTGGGATTAGGCTTAACTATGGCTACACCTTC. Translated, it gives CASSPGGGIRLNYGYTF.

This clonotype was counted many times. CDR3 bases: TGCGCCAGCAGCTCCACCGGGTCCGTTGAAAAACTGTTTTTT. The encoded protein is CASSSTGSVEKLFF. The rearrangement uses TRBV5-1 and TRBJ1-4; D remains ambiguous. From germline, CDR1 is SGHRS and CDR2 YFSETQ. V lost 3 bases, J lost 7 bases, and 13 bases lay in between. This CDR3 is built from 14 residues.

In its sample, this clonotype was seen many times. This chain joins TRBV20-1 and TRBJ2-7, with 7 bases fitting TRBD2. This CDR3 comprises 22 residues. The trim removed 3 bases at V and 0 bases at J, leaving 29 bases unmatched. The V gene's germline CDR1 is DFQATT and CDR2 SNEGSKA (reference sequence). The CDR3: CSASPRAGAFGSGPFSSYEQYF. As DNA, the CDR3 is TGCAGTGCTAGTCCGAGGGCGGGCGCCTTCGGTAGCGGGCCTTTTAGCTCCTACGAGCAGTACTTC.

There are many counts of this clonotype. The chain couples TRBV7-9 to TRBJ1-4, with D maybe TRBD1 (5 bases). Trimming pared 8 bases from V and 8 bases from J, leaving 18 bases between. The CDR3 loop spans 14 amino acids. Germline CDR1 reads SEHNR; CDR2 reads FQNEAQ (reference sequence). CDR3 sequence: CASAFWGIGEKLFF. CDR3 DNA sequence: TGTGCCAGCGCCTTTTGGGGGATAGGCGAAAAACTGTTTTTT.

This clonotype was observed at least ten times. This sequence joins TRBV18 and TRBJ2-5; no clear D gene. Trimming shortened V by 6 bases and J by 5 bases, and 22 bases separated the two germline ends. Germline CDR1 KGHSH, CDR2 LQKENI. This CDR3 is built from 16 residues. For the CDR3, the DNA is TGTGCCAGCTCCCCGTCAGGCCAAAGGTCCGGGGAGACCCAGTACTTC. It codes for CASSPSGQRSGETQYF.

This clonotype was detected ten times or more. This sequence joins TRBV7-2 and TRBJ2-2; 9 bases match TRBD1. The CDR3 is 15 residues long. The J segment lost 5 bases and the V segment lost 6 bases, leaving 7 bases of the junction unmatched. The germline CDR1 and CDR2 sequences are SGHTA and FQGNSA. CDR3 sequence: CASRRDRVRTGELFF. The CDR3 DNA reads as TGTGCCAGCAGACGGGACAGGGTTCGAACCGGGGAGCTGTTTTTT.

The table lists this clonotype with many counts. The V gene is TRBV3-1, the J gene TRBJ1-1; 7 bases are a match to TRBD1. The CDR3 runs to 14 residues. V shed 5 bases, J shed 5 bases, and the junction held 8 bases outside the gene matches. Germline V CDR1 and CDR2: LGHDT, YNNKEL (reference sequence). CDR3 in DNA: TGTGCCAGCAGCATAAAACCAGGGGGTACTGAAGCTTTCTTT. It encodes CASSIKPGGTEAFF.

This clonotype showed up many times. This chain uses TRBV12-3 or TRBV12-4 with TRBJ1-4; 7 bases align to TRBD1. Trimming cost V 6 bases and J 1 base; bases outside gene matches: 5. CDR3 length: 15 residues. CDR3 nucleotides: TGTGCCAGCAGGTTGACAGGGAGAACTAATGAAAAACTGTTTTTT. This sequence encodes CASRLTGRTNEKLFF.

This clonotype was counted ten times or more. The rearrangement uses TRBV5-1 and TRBJ2-2; the D is unclear. This CDR3 comprises 17 residues. The germline gives CDR1 SGHRS, CDR2 YFSETQ. V shed 2 bases and J shed 0 bases, with 14 bases lying between them. The CDR3 DNA is TGCGCCAGCAGCTTCATAGACCCTTTCGCGAACACCGGGGAGCTGTTTTTT. Its protein is CASSFIDPFANTGELFF.

This clonotype was counted many times. Here the CDR3 DNA reads TGCAGTGCTATAGGACTAGCGGGGGGGCGTGACTCCTACGAGCAGTACTTC. This translates into CSAIGLAGGRDSYEQYF. The genes are TRBV20-1 and TRBJ2-7; 15 bases agree with TRBD2. Germline V gene lookup returns CDR1 DFQATT and CDR2 SNEGSKA (reference sequence). The CDR3 runs 17 residues. V dropped 4 bases and J dropped 0; count of bases not matched to a gene: 7.

This clonotype was seen repeatedly, ten times or more. V and J are TRBV28 and TRBJ1-2, with 9 bases matching TRBD1. Germline CDR1 is MDHEN and CDR2 is SYDVKM. The CDR3 sequence is 17 residues long. J gave up 6 bases and V 4 bases, and 15 bases lay outside the gene matches. CDR3 amino acids: CASSSGQGSHLRNGYTF. The CDR3 nucleotides are TGTGCCAGCAGTTCCGGACAGGGGTCTCACCTAAGAAATGGCTACACCTTC.

In this sample, this clonotype turned up many times. The genes are TRBV9 and TRBJ1-3, with a possible D match to TRBD1 (5 bases). V was clipped by 0 bases and J by 2 bases, with 9 bases between them. Looked up from germline, CDR1 is SGDLS and CDR2 is YYNGEE. This CDR3 contains 15 residues. The CDR3 DNA sequence: TGTGCCAGCAGCGTAGCCGCGGGGGCTGGAAACACCATATATTTT. Amino acids: CASSVAAGAGNTIYF.

V usage is TRBV29-1 and J usage is TRBJ1-2; no clear D. Germline V gene lookup returns CDR1 SQVTM and CDR2 ANQGSEA. This CDR3 has 12 amino acids. With 4 bases removed from V and 2 bases from J, the gap between germline ends came to 8 bases. CDR3 DNA: TGCAGCGTTGGGTGGGCCAACTATGGCTACACCTTC. It translates to CSVGWANYGYTF.

This clonotype was counted ten times or more. The rearrangement joins TRBV5-1 to TRBJ2-3; D is uncertain. Trimming stripped 10 bases from V and 0 bases from J, with 15 bases between. This CDR3 is 14 amino acids long. Germline V gene lookup returns CDR1 SGHRS and CDR2 YFSETQ. This chain's CDR3 is CAGKLGSSTDTQYF. CDR3 DNA sequence: TGCGCCGGCAAACTGGGCTCTAGCACAGATACGCAGTATTTT.